These 9 T cell receptor beta chains were sequenced from one sample in a study of T cells in Graves' hyperthyroidism and ophthalmopathy. RNA transcripts gave rise to amplified TCR beta CDR3 regions. In the first-round RT-PCR of the TCR CDR3, the HTBI primer set was used. TCRdb redid the calling of the multiplex PCR reads with MiXCR, one entry per CDR3 protein. The sample holds nearly 600,000 distinct CDR3 sequences, 12% to 15% seen once. The source material was blood. The receptors originated from a woman aged 18-35 years with Graves' ophthalmopathy.

This clonotype appeared many times. V usage is TRBV7-9 and J usage is TRBJ2-5; 14 bases match TRBD2. The J segment lost 4 bases and the V segment lost 7 bases, leaving 5 bases of the junction unmatched. Germline V gene sequence: CDR1 SEHNR, CDR2 FQNEAQ (reference sequence). This CDR3 is built from 15 residues. Written as DNA, the CDR3 is TGTGCCAGCAACCTCGGGACTAGCGGGGGAGAGACCCAGTACTTC. Translated: CASNLGTSGGETQYF.

V is TRBV15 and J is TRBJ2-1; D is unclear. The CDR3 spans 14 residues. Germline assignment: CDR1 LNHNV and CDR2 YYDKDF (reference sequence). V was clipped by 0 bases and J by 6 bases, with 9 bases between them. The CDR3, as DNA: TGTGCCACCAGCAGAGATGAGACTCCCAATGAGCAGTTCTTC. Protein sequence: CATSRDETPNEQFF.

The chain is built from TRBV2 and TRBJ2-1, with 7 bases identical to TRBD1. This CDR3 is 15 amino acids long. Germline V gene lookup returns CDR1 SNHLY and CDR2 FYNNEI. The trim removed 1 base at V and 14 bases at J, leaving 14 bases unmatched. The CDR3 reads CASSEEGWDSPEEFF. The DNA of the CDR3 is TGTGCCAGCAGTGAAGAAGGTTGGGACAGTCCCGAGGAGTTCTTC.

V usage is TRBV7-3 and J usage is TRBJ2-2; TRBD2 agrees at 7 bases. The germline V gene encodes CDR1 SGHTA and CDR2 FQGTGA. The CDR3 is 16 amino acids. V shed 4 bases and J 4 bases; nucleotides not matched to a gene: 9. The CDR3 sequence is CASSSFVGGATGELFF. For the CDR3, the DNA is TGTGCCAGCAGCTCCTTCGTGGGAGGGGCCACCGGGGAGCTGTTTTTT.

This clonotype was counted only a few times. This could be a read error, since a much larger clone is one nucleotide away. J is TRBJ2-7 and V is TRBV29-1; TRBD1 is a possible D gene (6 bases). CDR3 length: 15 residues. Germline CDR1 is SQVTM and CDR2 is ANQGSEA. V was clipped by 6 bases and J by 0 bases, with 18 bases between them. As DNA, the CDR3 is TGCAGCGTGGCCAAACAGGGTAACGTCTCCTACGAGCAGTACTTC. As protein: CSVAKQGNVSYEQYF.

This clonotype has a count of ten or more. V gene TRBV7-9 combines with J gene TRBJ2-1; D remains unclear. V lost 3 bases, J lost 2 bases, and 5 bases lay in between. CDR1 and CDR2 from the germline V gene are SEHNR and FQNEAQ (reference sequence). The CDR3 covers 13 residues. The CDR3 nucleotides are TGTGCCAGCAGCTTCCGGCCCTACAATGAGCAGTTCTTC. This gives the protein CASSFRPYNEQFF.

The rearrangement joins TRBV29-1 to TRBJ2-3, with TRBD1 matching 7 bases. This CDR3 has 14 amino acids. Trimming cost V 1 base and J 4 bases; bases outside gene matches: 5. The germline V gene has CDR1 SQVTM and CDR2 ANQGSEA. The CDR3 bases are TGCAGCGTTGAAGGGACAGGCGTCCCAGATACGCAGTATTTT. This sequence encodes CSVEGTGVPDTQYF.

This clonotype occurred many times. The DNA of the CDR3 is TGTGCCAGCAGTTACTTTAGAGGGGGGAACACTGAAGCTTTCTTT. Translation gives CASSYFRGGNTEAFF. This chain links TRBV6-6 with TRBJ1-1, with D possibly matching TRBD1 (6 bases). Trimming removed 1 base from V and 1 base from J, with 10 bases in between. Germline V CDR1 and CDR2: MNHNY, SVGAGI (reference sequence). CDR3 length: 15 residues.

This clonotype was found many times. V gene TRBV28 combines with J gene TRBJ1-5; 7 positions match TRBD1. Germline V gene sequence: CDR1 MDHEN, CDR2 SYDVKM. Trimming removed 0 bases from V and 2 bases from J; junction bases left unmatched: 7. CDR3 size: 17 residues. The CDR3 loop reads CASSLWGQHRGNQPQHF. CDR3 sequence (DNA): TGTGCCAGCAGTTTATGGGGACAGCACCGCGGCAATCAGCCCCAGCATTTT.